These 20 T cell receptor beta chains were all obtained from the same sample, sequenced in a study of T cell clonality in common variable immunodeficiency (dated by TCRdb to about 2015). Library creation used the immunoSEQ multiplex PCR assay. TCRdb stores this immuneACCESS table with in-frame sequences only. Part of the clones is absent; in the studies checked, under half of the shortfall reflects unresolved V genes, and no reason is known for the rest. The data for this sample show more than 30,000 clones, each detected more than once. Together, the top ten hold 0.8% to 1% of the sample. Sequenced input: peripheral blood mononuclear cells. Receptors were obtained from a person aged 18 to 70 in good health.

This clone has a count of ten or more. The read ends 3 residues shy of where the CDR3 ends; the end is completed using the germline J gene. J is TRBJ2-6 and V is TRBV7-3; 7 nucleotides agree with TRBD2. The V gene's germline CDR1 is SGHTA and CDR2 FQGTGA. The CDR3 has 15 amino acids. The junction had 4 bases not matched to a gene; V was cut back by 5 bases and J by 3 bases. Partial CDR3 DNA: TGTGCCAGCAGCCCCGGGGGGATTGGGGCCAACGTC. Protein product: CASSPGGIGANV. The whole CDR3 region reads CASSPGGIGANVLTF.

Notes on this clone: From the germline J gene comes the end of the CDR3, since the read stops 3 residues before it. The V and J genes are TRBV27 and TRBJ2-7; no clear D. Between the trimmed V and J ends, which lost 5 bases and 0 bases, there was a span of 20 bases. This CDR3 contains 17 residues. Germline V gene lookup returns CDR1 MNHEY and CDR2 SMNVEV (reference sequence). The part of the CDR3 DNA that was read is TGTGCCAGCAGTCCATACCTAGAGGCCTCCGTCTCCTACGAG. Its translation is CASSPYLEASVSYE. The whole CDR3 reads CASSPYLEASVSYEQYF.

This clone has a handful of counts. The CDR3 extends 3 residues past the end of the read, so its final part is completed from the germline J gene. V and J are TRBV5-4 and TRBJ2-7, with 8 bases fitting TRBD1. This CDR3 has 15 residues. The ends lost 0 bases at V and 1 base at J; junction bases unmatched: 3. CDR1 and CDR2 (germline): SGHNT, YYREEE (reference sequence). CDR3 amino acids: CASSLGGTGSYEQYF. The sequenced CDR3 bases are TGTGCCAGCAGCTTGGGGGGGACAGGTTCCTACGAG. The full variable domain, with the rest looked up from reference TRBV5-4 and TRBJ2-7, is ETGVTQSPTHLIKTRGQQVTLRCSSQSGHNTVSWYQQALGQGPQFIFQYYREEENGRGNFPPRFSGLQFPNYSSELNVNALELDDSALYLCASSLGGTGSYEQYFGPGTRLTVT.

This clone was picked up many times. The read gets to within 3 residues of the CDR3 end, and the germline J gene fills in the rest. The chain recombines TRBV7-6 with TRBJ2-3; a possible D gene is TRBD1 (7 bases). Germline-derived CDR1 and CDR2 are SGHVS and FNYEAQ. V was clipped by 3 bases and J by 2 bases, with 12 bases between them. There are 15 residues in the CDR3. CDR3 DNA (partial): TGTGCCAGCAGCTTCGGACAGGACTACACAGATACG. Its translation: CASSFGQDYTDT. The whole CDR3 sequence reads CASSFGQDYTDTQYF.

This clone was seen many times. The read finishes 3 residues shy of the CDR3 end, and the germline J gene is used to complete it. The J gene is TRBJ2-7, the V gene TRBV19; 9 positions match TRBD1. CDR3 length equals 14 residues. Germline V gene sequence: CDR1 LNHDA, CDR2 SQIVND (reference sequence). Trimming cost V 5 bases and J 2 bases; bases outside gene matches: 4. CDR3 DNA (partial): TGTGCCAGTAGTCCCCGGACAGGGGCCTACGAG. Its translation is CASSPRTGAYE. The whole CDR3 sequence reads CASSPRTGAYEQYF.

This clone showed up many times. From the germline J gene comes the end of the CDR3, since the read stops 3 residues before it. The chain joins TRBV30 to TRBJ1-1; D gene unclear. The V gene's germline CDR1 is GTSNPN and CDR2 SVGIG (reference sequence). The V gene lost 6 bases and the J gene lost 0 bases, with 11 bases spanning the gap. This CDR3 contains 13 residues. The sequenced CDR3 bases are TGTGCCTGCTCGAGACAAATGAACACTGAA. It yields the protein CACSRQMNTE. The CDR3 in full is CACSRQMNTEAFF. The whole variable domain, filled in from reference TRBV30 and TRBJ1-1, reads SQTIHQWPATLVQPVGSPLSLECTVEGTSNPNLYWYRQAAGRGLQLLFYSVGIGQISSEVPQNLSASRPQDRQFILSSKKLLLSDSGFYLCACSRQMNTEAFFGQGTRLTVV.

This clone was detected ten times or more. From the germline J gene comes the end of the CDR3, since the read stops 3 residues before it. The chain is built from TRBV6-1 and TRBJ2-7; D possibly corresponds to TRBD1 (5 bases). Trimming shortened V by 3 bases and J by 3 bases, and 12 bases separated the two germline ends. CDR1 is MNHNS, CDR2 SASEGT, per germline. CDR3 length: 14 residues. The CDR3 is CASSDREVGYEQYF. The sequenced part of the CDR3 DNA is TGTGCCAGCAGTGACAGGGAAGTGGGCTACGAG.

This clone was detected many times. The read stops 3 residues short of the end of the CDR3; the missing end is completed from the germline J gene. The V gene is TRBV5-5, the J gene TRBJ2-5; no definite D call. The CDR3 length is 11 residues. Germline V gives CDR1 SGHKS, CDR2 YYEKEE (reference sequence). The germline V and J ends were trimmed by 1 base and 5 bases, with 3 bases remaining between them. CDR3 DNA, as far as it was read: TGTGCCAGCAGCTTGAGCGAGACC. Its translation: CASSLSET. The complete CDR3 sequence is CASSLSETQYF.

This clone was recorded at least ten times. The CDR3 end lies 3 residues beyond the end of the read and is filled in from the germline J gene. V is TRBV30 and J is TRBJ1-5, with D unclear. Between the trimmed V and J ends, which lost 0 bases and 4 bases, there was a span of 7 bases. Germline V CDR1 and CDR2: GTSNPN, SVGIG (reference sequence). CDR3 size: 13 residues. CDR3 residues: CAWSVGRNQPQHF. The CDR3 bases that were read are TGTGCCTGGAGTGTAGGGCGAAATCAGCCC.

This clone was detected many times. The sequence runs out 3 residues before the end of the CDR3; the remainder is reconstructed from the germline J gene. V and J are TRBV7-1 and TRBJ1-4; D perhaps matches TRBD1 (6 bases). TRBV7-1 is treated as an ORF (open reading frame) with a function not yet certain. The CDR3 runs to 20 residues. V was shortened by 3 bases and J by 0 bases, with 23 bases between the two germline ends. The CDR3 DNA, read in part, is TGTGCCAGCAGCTCCCTGGGTGTGTGGAGGACAGTCGCAACTAATGAAAAA. Translating gives CASSSLGVWRTVATNEK. The full CDR3 is CASSSLGVWRTVATNEKLFF.

This clone has just a few counts. The CDR3 end falls 3 residues outside the read, so it is completed with the germline J gene. The rearrangement uses TRBV2 and TRBJ1-2; tentative D call: TRBD1 (5 bases). The length of the CDR3 is 11 residues. CDR1 is SNHLY and CDR2 is FYNNEI in the germline V gene. CDR3 sequence: CASSVLGEYTF. CDR3 DNA, as far as it was read: TGTGCCAGCAGTGTTCTAGGGGAG.

This clone was seen ten or more times. The CDR3 end falls 3 residues outside the read, so it is completed with the germline J gene. The chain employs TRBV18 and TRBJ1-4; D call uncertain. V was cut by 6 bases and J by 6 bases, with 11 bases left in between. The CDR3 has 13 residues. Germline V lookup: CDR1 KGHSH, CDR2 LQKENI. The CDR3 bases that were read are TGTGCCAGCTCGCGTCTTTTTCATGAAAAA. Amino acid sequence: CASSRLFHEK. The full CDR3 sequence reads CASSRLFHEKLFF.

With respect to this clone: The observed sequence ends 3 residues before the CDR3 terminus, with the missing tail filled in from the germline J gene. This chain joins TRBV30 and TRBJ1-2; D may be TRBD1 (6 bases). The CDR3 is 17 residues long. CDR1 is GTSNPN and CDR2 is SVGIG in the germline V gene (reference sequence). The CDR3: CAWSAKSGTFITDTYTF. CDR3 bases read: TGTGCCTGGAGTGCAAAGTCCGGGACATTTATCACAGATACG.

This clone was observed at least ten times. The read ends 3 residues before the CDR3 terminus; that terminus is restored from the germline J gene. This chain connects TRBV2 to TRBJ2-7, with TRBD2 identical over 14 bases. Germline CDR1 is SNHLY and CDR2 is FYNNEI. The V gene end was trimmed by 1 base and the J gene end by 5 bases; junction bases not matched to a gene: 10. The CDR3 is made up of 18 amino acids. Here the CDR3 reads CASSEGYYGTSGSNEQYF. The sequenced part of the CDR3 DNA is TGTGCCAGCAGTGAAGGGTATTATGGGACTAGCGGGAGCAACGAG.

Many counts were recorded for this clone. The junction does not match germline at one end; this may be a read error. With the read ending 3 residues before the CDR3 end, the germline J gene is used to fill in that end. The chain has TRBV4-2 and TRBJ2-2; D not certain. Germline V gene lookup returns CDR1 LGHNA and CDR2 YNFKEQ. There are 16 residues in the CDR3. The chain's CDR3 is CASSQDPTPDSGELFF. The DNA read from the CDR3 is TGCGCCAGCAGCCAAGATCCTACGCCTGATTCCGGGGAG.

This clone was seen many times. The read comes to an end 3 residues before the CDR3 does, leaving the germline J gene to fill in the end. This chain uses TRBV5-1 with TRBJ2-2; D perhaps matches TRBD1 (6 bases). Germline loops: CDR1 SGHRS, CDR2 YFSETQ. This CDR3 is built from 18 residues. Deletions cut 4 bases from V and 2 bases from J, with 21 bases between. CDR3 loop: CASSRSGTSKPNTGELFF. The covered CDR3 bases are TGCGCCAGCAGCCGATCCGGGACATCTAAACCCAACACCGGGGAG. Using reference TRBV5-1 and TRBJ2-2 for the parts outside the CDR3, the full variable domain is KAGVTQTPRYLIKTRGQQVTLSCSPISGHRSVSWYQQTPGQGLQFLFEYFSETQRNKGNFPGRFSGRQFSNSRSEMNVSTLELGDSALYLCASSRSGTSKPNTGELFFGEGSRLTVL.

Ten or more counts support this clone. The read ends 3 residues shy of where the CDR3 ends; the end is completed using the germline J gene. The V and J genes are TRBV20-1 and TRBJ2-1, with D unresolved. Per the germline V gene, CDR1 is DFQATT and CDR2 is SNEGSKA (reference sequence). The CDR3 runs to 13 residues. Trimming removed 3 bases at V and 5 bases at J, with 11 bases between. CDR3 DNA (partial): TGCAGTGCTAGCATTGACAACAACAATGAG. This gives the protein CSASIDNNNE. The full CDR3 protein reads CSASIDNNNEQFF.

This clone was seen at least ten times. The read is 3 residues too short to cover the CDR3 end, so that end is filled in from the germline J gene. The chain joins TRBV4-2 to TRBJ2-7; D not resolved. Trimming pared 4 bases from V and 4 bases from J, leaving 11 bases between. Germline V gives CDR1 LGHNA, CDR2 YNFKEQ. CDR3 length: 13 amino acids. The CDR3 DNA, read in part, is TGTGCCAGCAGCCTATCCCTACAGTACGAG. It yields the protein CASSLSLQYE. The whole CDR3 reads CASSLSLQYEQYF.

This clone was observed a handful of times. The junction does not match germline at one end; this may be a read error. CDR3 DNA (partial): TGTACCAGCAGCTTTCGACAGGACTCCGAG. It codes for CTSSFRQDSE. The full CDR3 is CTSSFRQDSEQYF. The V gene is TRBV7-9, the J gene TRBJ2-7, with a tentative D call TRBD1 (6 bases). Sequencing ends 3 residues short of the CDR3 end; the germline J gene provides the rest. The CDR3 totals 13 residues. CDR1 is SEHNR and CDR2 is FQNEAQ in the germline V gene (reference sequence).

Sample share makes this clone medium-sized. The sequenced fragment ends 3 residues before the CDR3 boundary, so the rest is inferred from the germline J gene. The chain has TRBV4-2 and TRBJ2-2; maybe TRBD1 (6 bases). Per germline, CDR1 LGHNA and CDR2 YNFKEQ. The length of the CDR3 is 16 residues. V was cut by 1 base and J by 1 base, with 10 bases left in between. The covered CDR3 bases are TGTGCCAGCAGCCAAGGCGGACAGCTGAACACCGGGGAG. Its protein is CASSQGGQLNTGE. The whole CDR3 is CASSQGGQLNTGELFF.